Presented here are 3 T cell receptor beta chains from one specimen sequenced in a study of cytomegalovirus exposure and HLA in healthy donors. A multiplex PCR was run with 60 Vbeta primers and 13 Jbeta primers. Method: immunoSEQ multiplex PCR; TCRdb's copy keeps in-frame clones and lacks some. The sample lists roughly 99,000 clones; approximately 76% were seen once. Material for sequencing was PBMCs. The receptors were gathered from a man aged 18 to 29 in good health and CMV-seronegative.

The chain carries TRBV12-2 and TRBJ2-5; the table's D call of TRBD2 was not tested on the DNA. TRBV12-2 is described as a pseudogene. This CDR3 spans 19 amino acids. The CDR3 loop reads CASRFGTSGGPLYQETQYF. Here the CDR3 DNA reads TGTGCAAGTCGCTTTGGGACTAGCGGGGGGCCTTTATACCAAGAGACCCAGTACTTC.

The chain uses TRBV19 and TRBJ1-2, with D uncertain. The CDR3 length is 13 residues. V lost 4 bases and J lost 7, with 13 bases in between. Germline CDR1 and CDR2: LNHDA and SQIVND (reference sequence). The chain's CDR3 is CASSNSRDCGYTF. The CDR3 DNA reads TGTGCCAGTAGTAATTCAAGAGATTGTGGCTACACCTTC.

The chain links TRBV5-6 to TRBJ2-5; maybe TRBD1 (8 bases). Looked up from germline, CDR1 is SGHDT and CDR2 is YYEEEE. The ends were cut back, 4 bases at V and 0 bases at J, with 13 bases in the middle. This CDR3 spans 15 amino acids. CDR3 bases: TGTGCCAGCAGCGGGGGGGACAGGTACCAAGAGACCCAGTACTTC. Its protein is CASSGGDRYQETQYF. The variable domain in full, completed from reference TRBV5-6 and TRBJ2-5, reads DAGVTQSPTHLIKTRGQQVTLRCSPKSGHDTVSWYQQALGQGPQFIFQYYEEEERQRGNFPDRFSGHQFPNYSSELNVNALLLGDSALYLCASSGGDRYQETQYFGPGTRLLVL.